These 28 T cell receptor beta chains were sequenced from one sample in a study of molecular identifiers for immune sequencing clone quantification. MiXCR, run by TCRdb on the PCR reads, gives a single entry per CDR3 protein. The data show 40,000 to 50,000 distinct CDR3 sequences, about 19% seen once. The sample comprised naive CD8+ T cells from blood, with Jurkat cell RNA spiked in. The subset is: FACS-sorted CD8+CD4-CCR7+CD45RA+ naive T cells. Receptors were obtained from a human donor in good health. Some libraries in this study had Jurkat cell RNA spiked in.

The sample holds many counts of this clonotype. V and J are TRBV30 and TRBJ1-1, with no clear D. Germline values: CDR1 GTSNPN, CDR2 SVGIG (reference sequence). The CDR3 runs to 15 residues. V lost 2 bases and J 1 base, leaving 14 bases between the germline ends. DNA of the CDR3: TGTGCCTGGAGTATCTCGTGGGCTTCGAACACTGAAGCTTTCTTT. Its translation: CAWSISWASNTEAFF.

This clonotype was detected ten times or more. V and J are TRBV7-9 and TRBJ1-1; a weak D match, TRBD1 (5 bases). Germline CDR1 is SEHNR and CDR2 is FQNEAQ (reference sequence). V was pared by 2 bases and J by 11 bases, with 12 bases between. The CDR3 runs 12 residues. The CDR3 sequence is CASSLWGDGAFF. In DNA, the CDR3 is TGTGCCAGCAGCTTATGGGGGGATGGGGCTTTCTTT. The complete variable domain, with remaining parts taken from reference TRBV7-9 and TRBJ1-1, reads DTGVSQNPRHKITKRGQNVTFRCDPISEHNRLYWYRQTLGQGPEFLTYFQNEAQLEKSRLLSDRFSAERPKGSFSTLEIQRTEQGDSAMYLCASSLWGDGAFFGQGTRLTVV.

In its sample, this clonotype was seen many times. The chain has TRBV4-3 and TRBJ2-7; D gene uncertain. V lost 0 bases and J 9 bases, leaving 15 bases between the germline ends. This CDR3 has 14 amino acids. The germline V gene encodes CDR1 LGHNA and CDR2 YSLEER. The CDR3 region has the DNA TGCGCCAGCAGCCAAGATTCACAAGGTTGGGGGCAGTACTTC. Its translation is CASSQDSQGWGQYF.

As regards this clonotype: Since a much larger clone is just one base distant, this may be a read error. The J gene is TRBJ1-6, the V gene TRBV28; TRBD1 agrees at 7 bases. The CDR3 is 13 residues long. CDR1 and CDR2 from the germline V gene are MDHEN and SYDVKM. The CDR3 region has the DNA TGTGCCGGCAGTTACAGGGGTCGTTCACCCCTCCACTTT. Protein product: CAGSYRGRSPLHF.

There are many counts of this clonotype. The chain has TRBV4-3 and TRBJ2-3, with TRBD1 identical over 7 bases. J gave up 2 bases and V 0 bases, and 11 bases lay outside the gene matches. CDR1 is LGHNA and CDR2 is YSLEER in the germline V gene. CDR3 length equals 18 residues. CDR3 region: CASSQDSPRDRITDTQYF. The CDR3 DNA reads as TGCGCCAGCAGCCAAGATAGTCCCCGGGACAGAATCACAGATACGCAGTATTTT.

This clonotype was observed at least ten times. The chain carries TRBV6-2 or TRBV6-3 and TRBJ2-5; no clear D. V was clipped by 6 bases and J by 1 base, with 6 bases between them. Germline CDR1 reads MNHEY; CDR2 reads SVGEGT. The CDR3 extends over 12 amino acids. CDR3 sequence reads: CASSLFQETQYF. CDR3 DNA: TGTGCCAGCAGCCTTTTCCAAGAGACCCAGTACTTC.

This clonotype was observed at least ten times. The CDR3 is CASSLTENTEAFF. The CDR3 nucleotides are TGCGCCAGCAGCCTAACAGAGAACACTGAAGCTTTCTTT. The J gene is TRBJ1-1, the V gene TRBV4-3; no definite D call. V lost 4 bases and J 1 base, leaving 7 bases between the germline ends. CDR3 size: 13 residues. Per germline, CDR1 LGHNA and CDR2 YSLEER.

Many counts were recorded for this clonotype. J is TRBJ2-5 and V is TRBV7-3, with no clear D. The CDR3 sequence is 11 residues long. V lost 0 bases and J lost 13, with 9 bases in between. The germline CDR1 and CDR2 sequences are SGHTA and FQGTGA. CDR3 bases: TGTGCCAGCAGCTTAACGGTATTGCGGTACTTC. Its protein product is CASSLTVLRYF. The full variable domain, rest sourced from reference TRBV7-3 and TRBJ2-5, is GAGVSQTPSNKVTEKGKYVELRCDPISGHTALYWYRQSLGQGPEFLIYFQGTGAADDSGLPNDRFFAVRPEGSVSTLKIQRTERGDSAVYLCASSLTVLRYFGPGTRLLVL.

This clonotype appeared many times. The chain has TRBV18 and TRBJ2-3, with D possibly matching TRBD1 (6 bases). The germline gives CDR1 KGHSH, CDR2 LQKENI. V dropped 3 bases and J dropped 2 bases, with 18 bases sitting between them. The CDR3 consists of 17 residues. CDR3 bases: TGTGCCAGCTCACCCGAGACAGGCAGATCTTCCACAGATACGCAGTATTTT. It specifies CASSPETGRSSTDTQYF.

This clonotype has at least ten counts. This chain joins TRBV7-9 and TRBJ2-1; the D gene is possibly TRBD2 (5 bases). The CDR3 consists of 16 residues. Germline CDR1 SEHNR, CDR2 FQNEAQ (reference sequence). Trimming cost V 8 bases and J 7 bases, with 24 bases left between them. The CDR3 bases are TGTGCCAGCGGCAACGGTGGGAGCCATAGGCCGAATGAGCAGTTCTTC. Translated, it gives CASGNGGSHRPNEQFF.

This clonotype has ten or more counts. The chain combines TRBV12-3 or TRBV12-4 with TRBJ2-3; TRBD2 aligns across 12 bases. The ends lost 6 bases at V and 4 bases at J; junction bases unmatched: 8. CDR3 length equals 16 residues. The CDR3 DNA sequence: TGTGCCAGCAGACCGCTAGCGGGGGGGCTCTCAGATACGCAGTATTTT. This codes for CASRPLAGGLSDTQYF.

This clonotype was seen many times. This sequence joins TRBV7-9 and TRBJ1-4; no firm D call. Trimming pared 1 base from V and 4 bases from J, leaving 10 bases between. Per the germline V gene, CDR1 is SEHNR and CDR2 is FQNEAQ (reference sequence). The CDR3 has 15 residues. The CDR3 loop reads CASSLGGRYNEKLFF. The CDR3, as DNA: TGTGCCAGCAGCTTAGGTGGCAGATATAATGAAAAACTGTTTTTT.

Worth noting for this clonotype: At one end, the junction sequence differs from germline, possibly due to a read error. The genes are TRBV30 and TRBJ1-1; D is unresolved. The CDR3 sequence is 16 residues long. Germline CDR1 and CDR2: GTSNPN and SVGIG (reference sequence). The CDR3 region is CAWNHDTDGKNTEAFF. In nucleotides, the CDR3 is TGTGCCTGGAATCATGACACGGACGGAAAGAACACTGAAGCCTTCTTT.

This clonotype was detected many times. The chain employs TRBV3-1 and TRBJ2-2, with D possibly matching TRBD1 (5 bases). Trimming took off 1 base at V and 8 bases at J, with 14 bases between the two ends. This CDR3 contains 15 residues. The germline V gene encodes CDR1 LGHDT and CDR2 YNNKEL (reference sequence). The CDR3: CASSQVPGSQGELFF. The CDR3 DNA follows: TGTGCCAGCAGCCAAGTTCCAGGGTCTCAGGGGGAGCTGTTTTTT.

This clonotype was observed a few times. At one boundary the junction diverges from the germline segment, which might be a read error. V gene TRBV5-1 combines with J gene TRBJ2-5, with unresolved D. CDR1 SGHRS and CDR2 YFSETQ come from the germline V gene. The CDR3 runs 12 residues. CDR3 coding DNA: TGCGCCAGCAGGTTGGGTACAGAGACCCAGTACTTC. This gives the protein CASRLGTETQYF. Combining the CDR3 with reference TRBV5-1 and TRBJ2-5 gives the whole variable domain KAGVTQTPRYLIKTRGQQVTLSCSPISGHRSVSWYQQTPGQGLQFLFEYFSETQRNKGNFPGRFSGRQFSNSRSEMNVSTLELGDSALYLCASRLGTETQYFGPGTRLLVL.

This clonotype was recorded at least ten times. The CDR3 region has the DNA TGTGCCAGCAGACCGACAGGGGATTTTGAAGCTTTCTTT. This gives the protein CASRPTGDFEAFF. The chain has TRBV6-6 and TRBJ1-1; 8 bases match TRBD1. CDR1 is MNHNY, CDR2 SVGAGI, per germline (reference sequence). With V trimmed by 6 bases and J by 7 bases, 7 bases remained unmatched. The CDR3 has 13 amino acids.

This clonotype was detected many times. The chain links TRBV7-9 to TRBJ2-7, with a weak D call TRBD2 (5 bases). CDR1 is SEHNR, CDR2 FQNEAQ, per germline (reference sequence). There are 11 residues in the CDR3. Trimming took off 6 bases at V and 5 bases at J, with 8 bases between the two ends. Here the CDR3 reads CASSPGNEQYF. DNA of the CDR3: TGTGCCAGCAGTCCGGGGAACGAGCAGTACTTC.

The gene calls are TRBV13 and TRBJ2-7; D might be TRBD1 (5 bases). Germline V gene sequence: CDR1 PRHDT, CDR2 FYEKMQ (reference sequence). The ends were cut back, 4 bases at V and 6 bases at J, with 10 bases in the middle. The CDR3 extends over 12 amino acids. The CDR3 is CASSYTGREQYF. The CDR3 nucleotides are TGTGCCAGCAGCTACACAGGCCGCGAGCAGTACTTC.

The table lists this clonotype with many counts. CDR3 bases: TGTGCCAGCAGCTTAGCGGGGGACAGGGGTGAGCAGTACTTC. This codes for CASSLAGDRGEQYF. The chain is built from TRBV7-6 and TRBJ2-7, with 10 nucleotides matching TRBD1. V was clipped by 0 bases and J by 7 bases; unmatched bases: 3. Germline V gene lookup returns CDR1 SGHVS and CDR2 FNYEAQ. This CDR3 is 14 amino acids long.

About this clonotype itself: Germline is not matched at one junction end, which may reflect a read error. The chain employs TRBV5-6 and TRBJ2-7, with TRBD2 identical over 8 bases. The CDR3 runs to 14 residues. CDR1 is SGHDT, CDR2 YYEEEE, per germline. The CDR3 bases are TGTGCCAGCAGCTTGGGACTAGCGTTGCCCGCAGAGCGCTTC. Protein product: CASSLGLALPAERF.

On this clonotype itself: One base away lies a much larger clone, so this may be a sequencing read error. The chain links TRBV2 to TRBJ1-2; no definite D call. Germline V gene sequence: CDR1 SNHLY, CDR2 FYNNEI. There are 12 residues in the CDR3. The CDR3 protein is CASSDSYDGHTF. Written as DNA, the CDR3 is TGTGCCAGCAGTGATTCATATGATGGCCACACCTTC.

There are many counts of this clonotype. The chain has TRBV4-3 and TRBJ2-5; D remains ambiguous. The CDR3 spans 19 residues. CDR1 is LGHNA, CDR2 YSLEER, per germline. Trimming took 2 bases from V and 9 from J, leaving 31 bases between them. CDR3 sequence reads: CASSQTLFQPADNRMAQYF. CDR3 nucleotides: TGCGCCAGCAGCCAAACCCTTTTTCAGCCGGCAGACAACCGTATGGCCCAGTACTTC.

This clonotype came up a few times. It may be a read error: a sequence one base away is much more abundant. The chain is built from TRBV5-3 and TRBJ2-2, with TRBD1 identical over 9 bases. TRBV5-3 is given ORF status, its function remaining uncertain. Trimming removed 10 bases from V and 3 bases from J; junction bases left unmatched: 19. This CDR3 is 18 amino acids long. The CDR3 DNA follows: TGTGCCGGCAGCCCGTATGGGACAGGGAGAGATTACACCGGGGAGCTGTTTTTT. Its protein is CAGSPYGTGRDYTGELFF.

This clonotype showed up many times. For the CDR3, the DNA is TGTGCCAGCAGTTACGCCCCGTCGAGCGAGCAGTACTTC. The encoded protein is CASSYAPSSEQYF. The chain links TRBV6-2 or TRBV6-3 to TRBJ2-7; unclear D gene. From germline, CDR1 is MNHEY and CDR2 SVGEGT. Trimming removed 2 bases at V and 6 bases at J, with 11 bases between. This CDR3 has 13 amino acids.

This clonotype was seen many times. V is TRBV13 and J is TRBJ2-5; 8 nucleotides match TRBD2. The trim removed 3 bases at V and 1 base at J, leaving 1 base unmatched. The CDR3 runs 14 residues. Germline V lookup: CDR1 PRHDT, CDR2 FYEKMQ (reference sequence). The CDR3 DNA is TGTGCCAGCAGCTTGCTAGCGGGCCAAGAGACCCAGTACTTC. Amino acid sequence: CASSLLAGQETQYF.

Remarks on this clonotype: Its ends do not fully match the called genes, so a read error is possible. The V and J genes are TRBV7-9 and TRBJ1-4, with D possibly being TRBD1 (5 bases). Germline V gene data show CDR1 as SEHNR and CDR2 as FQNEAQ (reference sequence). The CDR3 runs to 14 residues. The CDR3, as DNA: TGTGCCAGTAGCTTAGTAGGGGTCCGCGAAGAACTGTTTTTT. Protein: CASSLVGVREELFF.

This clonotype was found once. CDR3 sequence: CASSQPARRYNEQFF. Here the CDR3 DNA reads TGCGCCAGCAGTCAACCAGCGCGGCGCTACAATGAGCAGTTCTTC. V and J are TRBV23-1 and TRBJ2-1, with D hard to call. TRBV23-1 carries the ORF label, with uncertain function. The CDR3 is made up of 15 amino acids. V shed 2 bases and J shed 3 bases, with 11 bases lying between them.

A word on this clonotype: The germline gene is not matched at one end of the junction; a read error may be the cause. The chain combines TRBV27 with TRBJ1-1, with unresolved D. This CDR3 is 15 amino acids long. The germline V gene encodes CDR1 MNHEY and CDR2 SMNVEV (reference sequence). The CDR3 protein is CASRLLGNMNTEAFF. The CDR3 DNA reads TGTGCCAGCAGGTTATTAGGCAACATGAACACTGAAGCCTTCTTT.